Reported below is one T cell receptor beta chain. This CDR3 region has 14 residues. With 5 bases removed from V and 4 bases from J, the gap between germline ends came to 14 bases. Germline assignment: CDR1 SEHNR and CDR2 FQNEAQ (reference sequence). This sample was taken from a study of control samples from healthy donors and cancer patients. Clones were sequenced by immunoSEQ multiplex PCR, and TCRdb holds only the in-frame ones, with some missing. Of 25,000 to 35,000 clones in the sample, approximately 90% are singletons; the top ten hold roughly 1.5%. The specimen sequenced was PBMCs. This clonotype originated in a woman between 35 and 50 years old with lung cancer. The rearrangement links TRBV7-9 to TRBJ1-1; D is ambiguous. The CDR3 DNA is TGTGCCAGCAGCCCACCCCTAGGTCTCACTGAAGCTTTCTTT. Translation gives CASSPPLGLTEAFF.